This T cell receptor (beta chain) comes out of a study of blood T cell repertoires in COVID-19. Overall study context: Acute and convalescent COVID-19 specimens originated in the United States, Italy and Spain. PBMCs, B-cell-depleted T cells, or T cells were the source of the cDNA or gDNA that made up the material.

Under the authors' procedure: Amplified reference gene primers provided the basis for estimating nucleated cell counts. Some clones are missing from TCRdb's copy, which holds only in-frame ones; the method was immunoSEQ multiplex PCR. Clone size and the V and J calls come from that table; the DNA yielded D and trimming. The sample lists roughly 52,000 clones, 65% to 90% occurring once. The CDR3 covers 15 residues. V was pared by 10 bases and J by 1 base, with 11 bases of the junction left unmatched. Looked up from germline, CDR1 is SNHLY and CDR2 is FYNNEI. This rearrangement joins TRBV2 to TRBJ2-5; the match to TRBD1 covers 8 bases. Sequenced sample: peripheral blood. This clonotype was sampled from a human donor in a cohort sampled during active COVID-19. CDR3 sequence reads: CAINTGRGPQETQYF. The CDR3, as DNA: TGTGCCATCAACACGGGCAGGGGGCCCCAAGAGACCCAGTACTTC.